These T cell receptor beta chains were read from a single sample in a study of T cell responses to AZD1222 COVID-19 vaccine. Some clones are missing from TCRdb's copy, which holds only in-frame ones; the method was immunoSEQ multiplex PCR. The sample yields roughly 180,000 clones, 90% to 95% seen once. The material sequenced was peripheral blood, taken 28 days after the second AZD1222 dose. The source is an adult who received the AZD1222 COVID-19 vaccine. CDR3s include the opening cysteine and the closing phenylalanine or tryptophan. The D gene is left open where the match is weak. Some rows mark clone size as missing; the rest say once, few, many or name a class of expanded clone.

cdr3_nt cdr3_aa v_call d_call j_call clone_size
TGTGCCAGCAGCTTAGGGATCTATGGCTACACCTTC CASSLGIYGYTF TRBV7-9 NA TRBJ1-2 NA
TGTGCCAGCAGGCCCGGGTCTGGCCCGCAACGTAAGCCCTACGAGCAGTACTTC CASRPGSGPQRKPYEQYF TRBV27 NA TRBJ2-7 NA
TGTGCCAGCAGCTCTCAGGTACACACTGAAGCTTTCTTT CASSSQVHTEAFF TRBV11-2 NA TRBJ1-1 NA
TGTGCCACGCTCCGGGGACAGGGAGCTCAGCCCCAGCATTTT CATLRGQGAQPQHF TRBV28 TRBD1 TRBJ1-5 few
TGCGCCAGCCAGTTCAGGGGGCGGTCACCCCTCCACTTT CASQFRGRSPLHF TRBV10-2 TRBD1 TRBJ1-6 NA
TGTGCCTGGAGTGTACAGAGAAGCTATGGCTACACCTTC CAWSVQRSYGYTF TRBV30 NA TRBJ1-2 NA
TGCGCCACTCGCTCGGTCCTGGGCACCGGGGAGCTGTTTTTT CATRSVLGTGELFF TRBV10-1 NA TRBJ2-2 NA
TGTGCCAGCAGCTCGCGACTAGCGGGCAACTACAATGAGCAGTTCTTC CASSSRLAGNYNEQFF TRBV7-9 TRBD2 TRBJ2-1 NA
TGTGCCAGCAGCCCAGAGTTGTATCTGGGTCCCGGGGAGCTGTTTTTT CASSPELYLGPGELFF TRBV3-1/TRBV3-2 NA TRBJ2-2 few
TGTGCCAGCAGCGTCCTGGGTCAGGGGAACACCGGGGAGCTGTTTTTT CASSVLGQGNTGELFF TRBV9 NA TRBJ2-2 NA
TGTGCCAGCACTCCCCTGGGGGGCACTGAAGCTTTCTTT CASTPLGGTEAFF TRBV28 NA TRBJ1-1 NA
TGTGCCAGCAGCGTAGAACTGGGGGGGATCTCCGGGGAGCTGTTTTTT CASSVELGGISGELFF TRBV9 TRBD2 TRBJ2-2 NA
TGTGCCAGCAGTTTTTCAGGGCCCGAGCAGTACTTC CASSFSGPEQYF TRBV12-3/TRBV12-4 NA TRBJ2-7 NA
TGCGCCAGCAGCATACGGACAGGGGCCGGCGAGCAGTACTTC CASSIRTGAGEQYF TRBV5-1 TRBD1 TRBJ2-7 NA
TGCGCCAGCAGCCCCGGACAGGTAATGAACACTGAAGCTTTCTTT CASSPGQVMNTEAFF TRBV4-1 TRBD1 TRBJ1-1 few
TGTGCCAGCAGCTTATTTCATCCGGGAGGACCTTACAATGAGCAGTTCTTC CASSLFHPGGPYNEQFF TRBV7-8 TRBD2 TRBJ2-1 NA
TGTGCCAGCAGTTTGGGGCCGGGTAACTATGGCTACACCTTC CASSLGPGNYGYTF TRBV28 NA TRBJ1-2 NA
TGTGCCAGCAGTTTATCAGGGGCCAACGTCCTGACTTTC CASSLSGANVLTF TRBV28 NA TRBJ2-6 NA
TGTGCCAGCAGCCCCCATCTCAGCGGGAGAGTCCAAGAGACCCAGTACTTC CASSPHLSGRVQETQYF TRBV7-2 TRBD2 TRBJ2-5 NA
TGCGCCAGCAGACCCACAGGGGGCTCTAACTATGGCTACACCTTC CASRPTGGSNYGYTF TRBV5-1 TRBD1 TRBJ1-2 NA
TGTGCCATCAGTGAGCGGCAGGGGTATCCCTACGAGCAGTACTTC CAISERQGYPYEQYF TRBV10-3 NA TRBJ2-7 few
TGCGCCAGCAGCTTAGGATCCTCTTCTGGAAACACCATATATTTT CASSLGSSSGNTIYF TRBV5-1 NA TRBJ1-3 NA
TGTGCCAGCAGTTTCGGGGCTCGCACAGATACGCAGTATTTT CASSFGARTDTQYF TRBV27 NA TRBJ2-3 NA
TGTGCCAGCAGCGTAGTTTTTGATGGAGGGGGCCGCATGAACACTGAAGCTTTCTTT CASSVVFDGGGRMNTEAFF TRBV9 TRBD1 TRBJ1-1 once
TGTGCCAGCAGCTTAGGGCAGCCGAATGAAAAACTGTTTTTT CASSLGQPNEKLFF TRBV7-9 NA TRBJ1-4 NA
TGTGCCAGCAGCTTAGTTAGCAGCAACCCCTATGGCTACACCTTC CASSLVSSNPYGYTF TRBV7-2 NA TRBJ1-2 NA
TGTGCCAGCAGTTTAGGGGACAGGAGTAATCAGCCCCAGCATTTT CASSLGDRSNQPQHF TRBV28 TRBD1 TRBJ1-5 NA
TGTGCCAGCAGTGAATGGGGTGAAGCTTTCTTT CASSEWGEAFF TRBV12-3/TRBV12-4 NA TRBJ1-1 NA
TGTGCCACTCCAGAACAGTCCTCTGGAAACACCATATATTTT CATPEQSSGNTIYF TRBV7-9 NA TRBJ1-3 NA
TGTGCCAGCAGCCCGACACGGAGGGACACTGAAGCTTTCTTT CASSPTRRDTEAFF TRBV5-4 NA TRBJ1-1 once